The 13 T cell receptor beta chains presented below share a single source sample, sequenced in a study of early T cells in non-severe SARS-CoV-2 infection. MiXCR was run by TCRdb on the 5' RACE reads, yielding one entry per CDR3 protein. Of 85,000 to 100,000 distinct CDR3 sequences listed, around a sixth were seen once; the top ten hold roughly 1.3%. The sequenced sample was whole blood. Every receptor here comes from an adult who was a healthcare worker with PCR-confirmed SARS-CoV-2 infection or an uninfected control (not recorded which).

This clonotype was seen a handful of times. This chain connects TRBV6-5 to TRBJ1-6; 7 bases match TRBD1. With 6 bases clipped from V and 9 bases from J, the junction kept 11 bases outside the gene matches. Germline CDR1 is MNHEY and CDR2 is SVGAGI. The CDR3 length is 15 residues. CDR3 in amino acids: CASSQGQTSSSPLHF. DNA of the CDR3: TGTGCCAGCAGCCAGGGACAGACGTCTAGTTCACCCCTCCACTTT.

This clonotype was observed a handful of times. The V call is TRBV4-2, the J call TRBJ2-5, with 10 positions matching TRBD2. Germline V gene lookup returns CDR1 LGHNA and CDR2 YNFKEQ. With V trimmed by 3 bases and J by 3 bases, 4 bases remained unmatched. This CDR3 is 15 amino acids long. Here the CDR3 reads CASSHPGLAEETQYF. CDR3 nucleotides: TGTGCCAGCAGCCATCCCGGACTAGCGGAAGAGACCCAGTACTTC.

Only a few counts were recorded for this clonotype. The genes are TRBV6-6 and TRBJ1-3; D is undetermined. Germline V gene data show CDR1 as MNHNY and CDR2 as SVGAGI (reference sequence). V was cut by 2 bases and J by 2 bases, with 1 base left in between. This CDR3 has 12 amino acids. The CDR3: CASSYTGNTIYF. The CDR3 DNA reads TGTGCCAGCAGTTACACTGGAAACACCATATATTTT.

This clonotype was observed a handful of times. The CDR3 DNA reads TGTGCCAGCAGAACACCCACAGATACGCAGTATTTT. Translated, it gives CASRTPTDTQYF. The rearrangement links TRBV6-2 or TRBV6-3 to TRBJ2-3; no clear D gene. Germline-derived CDR1 and CDR2 are MNHEY and SVGEGT. Trimming pared 6 bases from V and 2 bases from J, leaving 6 bases between. The CDR3 covers 12 residues.

The rearrangement joins TRBV6-1 to TRBJ2-3; D is possibly TRBD2 (6 bases). Germline V gives CDR1 MNHNS, CDR2 SASEGT. V was pared by 4 bases and J by 8 bases, with 13 bases between. The CDR3 sequence is 13 residues long. The chain's CDR3 is CASSVGGMSTQYF. CDR3 in DNA: TGTGCCAGCAGTGTAGGCGGGATGAGTACGCAGTATTTT.

This clonotype was counted a few times. The chain couples TRBV29-1 to TRBJ2-1; 13 positions match TRBD2. The length of the CDR3 is 15 residues. Per germline, CDR1 SQVTM and CDR2 ANQGSEA. The junction had 10 bases not matched to a gene; V was cut back by 7 bases and J by 7 bases. The CDR3: CSAKLAGGPTNEQFF. The CDR3 coding sequence is TGCAGCGCAAAACTAGCGGGAGGGCCAACGAATGAGCAGTTCTTC.

This clonotype occurred a few times. The chain links TRBV6-5 to TRBJ2-3; D unclear. The CDR3 covers 12 residues. Germline V gene sequence: CDR1 MNHEY, CDR2 SVGAGI. The V and J ends lost 2 bases and 2 bases respectively, with 2 bases between them. The CDR3 protein is CASSYDTDTQYF. The CDR3, as DNA: TGTGCCAGCAGTTACGACACAGATACGCAGTATTTT.

This clonotype was counted only a few times. The chain joins TRBV28 to TRBJ1-2, with D hard to call. Germline V gives CDR1 MDHEN, CDR2 SYDVKM. This CDR3 comprises 15 residues. V dropped 5 bases and J dropped 9 bases, with 22 bases sitting between them. The CDR3 loop is CASSPFVGRRHRYTF. The CDR3, as DNA: TGTGCCAGCAGTCCCTTCGTGGGCCGACGACATCGCTACACCTTC.

In its sample, this clonotype was seen a few times. V usage is TRBV4-3 and J usage is TRBJ2-1; no reliable D call. Germline CDR1 LGHNA, CDR2 YSLEER. The CDR3 is 14 residues long. Trimming stripped 2 bases from V and 0 bases from J, with 5 bases between. The CDR3 spells CASSQLSSYNEQFF. CDR3 sequence (DNA): TGCGCCAGCAGCCAATTAAGCTCCTACAATGAGCAGTTCTTC.

This clonotype was detected only a few times. The rearrangement joins TRBV12-3 or TRBV12-4 to TRBJ2-7, with D hard to call. The V gene lost 5 bases and the J gene lost 5 bases, with 10 bases spanning the gap. The length of the CDR3 is 12 residues. CDR3 nucleotides: TGTGCCAGCAGTCCCCGAGGACACGAGCAGTACTTC. Its protein product is CASSPRGHEQYF.

This clonotype appeared a few times. J is TRBJ1-2 and V is TRBV28, with D hard to call. The germline V gene has CDR1 MDHEN and CDR2 SYDVKM. The CDR3 covers 11 residues. V was clipped by 3 bases and J by 8 bases, with 7 bases between them. The CDR3 nucleotides are TGTGCCAGCAGTTTCTCTGAGGGCTACACCTTC. Its translation: CASSFSEGYTF.

The chain recombines TRBV6-1 with TRBJ1-4, with D tentatively TRBD1 (5 bases). CDR1 is MNHNS and CDR2 is SASEGT in the germline V gene. The CDR3 runs 14 residues. Between the trimmed V and J ends, which lost 5 bases and 1 base, there was a span of 8 bases. The CDR3 nucleotides are TGTGCCAGCAGTCGACAGCAAACTAATGAAAAACTGTTTTTT. Amino acids: CASSRQQTNEKLFF.

The chain combines TRBV18 with TRBJ2-7, with D perhaps being TRBD1 or TRBD2 (5 bases each). The ends were cut back, 3 bases at V and 6 bases at J, with 24 bases in the middle. Germline CDR1 and CDR2: KGHSH and LQKENI. The length of the CDR3 is 17 residues. CDR3 DNA sequence: TGTGCCAGCTCACCCAACCGGGGCGGGCCTTCTTGGCCCGAGCAGTACTTC. This encodes CASSPNRGGPSWPEQYF. The variable domain in full, completed from reference TRBV18 and TRBJ2-7, reads NAGVMQNPRHLVRRRGQEARLRCSPMKGHSHVYWYRQLPEEGLKFMVYLQKENIIDESGMPKERFSAEFPKEGPSILRIQQVVRGDSAAYFCASSPNRGGPSWPEQYFGPGTRLTVT.